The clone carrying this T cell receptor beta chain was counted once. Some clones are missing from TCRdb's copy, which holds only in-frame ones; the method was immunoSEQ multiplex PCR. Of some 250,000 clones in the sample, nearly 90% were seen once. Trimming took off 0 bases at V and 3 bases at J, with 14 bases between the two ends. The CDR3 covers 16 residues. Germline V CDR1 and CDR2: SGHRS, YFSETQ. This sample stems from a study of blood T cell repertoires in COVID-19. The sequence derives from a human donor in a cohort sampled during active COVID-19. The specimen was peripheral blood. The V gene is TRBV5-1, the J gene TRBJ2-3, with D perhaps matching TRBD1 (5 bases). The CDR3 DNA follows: TGCGCCAGCAGCTTGGTCCCCGGCCAGGGAACAGATACGCAGTATTTT. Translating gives CASSLVPGQGTDTQYF. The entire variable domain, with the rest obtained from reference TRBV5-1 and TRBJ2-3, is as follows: KAGVTQTPRYLIKTRGQQVTLSCSPISGHRSVSWYQQTPGQGLQFLFEYFSETQRNKGNFPGRFSGRQFSNSRSEMNVSTLELGDSALYLCASSLVPGQGTDTQYFGPGTRLTVL.